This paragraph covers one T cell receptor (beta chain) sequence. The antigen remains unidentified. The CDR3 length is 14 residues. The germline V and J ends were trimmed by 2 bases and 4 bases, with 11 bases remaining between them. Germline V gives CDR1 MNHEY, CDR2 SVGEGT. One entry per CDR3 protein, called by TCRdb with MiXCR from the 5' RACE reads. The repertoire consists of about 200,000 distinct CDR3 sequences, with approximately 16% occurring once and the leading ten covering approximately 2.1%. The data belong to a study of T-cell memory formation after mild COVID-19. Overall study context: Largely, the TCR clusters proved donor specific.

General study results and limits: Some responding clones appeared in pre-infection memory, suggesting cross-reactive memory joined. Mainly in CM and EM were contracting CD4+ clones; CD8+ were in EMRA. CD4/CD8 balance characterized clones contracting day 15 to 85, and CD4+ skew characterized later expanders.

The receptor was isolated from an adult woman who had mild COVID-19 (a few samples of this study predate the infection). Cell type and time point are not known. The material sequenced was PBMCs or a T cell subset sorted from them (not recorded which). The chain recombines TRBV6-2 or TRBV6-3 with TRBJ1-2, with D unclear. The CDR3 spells CASSYLSGVYGYTF. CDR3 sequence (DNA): TGTGCCAGCAGTTACCTGTCCGGGGTCTATGGCTACACCTTC.